The 10 T cell receptor beta chains listed next were all sequenced from one sample in a study of shared clonotypes between healthy human individuals (TCRdb year 2020). The library relied on the immunoSEQ multiplex PCR assay. The table was pulled from immuneACCESS by TCRdb, which kept in-frame rearrangements only. Such tables lose some clones; where checked, under half of the loss comes from unresolved V genes, and the rest has no known cause. A total of hundreds of thousands of clones appear in this sample, around 92% of them only once. Jointly, the top ten make up around 24% of the sample. CD8 naive samples consisted of CD45RO-negative cells that were positively selected for CCR7, yielding a CD45RA+CCR7+ population without TemRA cells. The sequencing input was naive CD8+ T cells sorted from blood. The sample's cell subset or site, from its label and the paper: CD45RA+CCR7+. The receptor source for this set is a man aged 30 to 45 in good health.

About this clone: Other nucleotide sequences from this sample produce the same CDR3. The rearrangement joins TRBV10-3 to TRBJ2-3; TRBD2 aligns across 9 bases. This CDR3 has 16 amino acids. Germline trimming cut 0 bases from V and 2 bases from J; bases unmatched to any gene: 3. Germline loops: CDR1 ENHRY, CDR2 SYGVKD. The CDR3 is CAISESLAGATDTQYF. For the CDR3, the DNA is TGTGCCATCAGTGAGTCCTTAGCGGGAGCCACAGATACGCAGTATTTT.

V gene TRBV29-1 combines with J gene TRBJ2-2; TRBD2 matches at 10 bases. The CDR3 is 18 residues long. CDR1 is SQVTM and CDR2 is ANQGSEA in the germline V gene. V dropped 3 bases and J dropped 2; count of bases not matched to a gene: 12. CDR3 nucleotides: TGCAGCGTTGAGGCTCTAGCGGGAGAAACGTTAAACACCGGGGAGCTGTTTTTT. Its translation is CSVEALAGETLNTGELFF.

The chain carries TRBV7-9 and TRBJ2-3, with 8 positions matching TRBD2. The CDR3 has 17 amino acids. Trimming took 4 bases from V and 4 from J; bases not matched to a gene: 13. Germline V gene sequence: CDR1 SEHNR, CDR2 FQNEAQ (reference sequence). CDR3 loop: CASSSLGDSGKSDTQYF. For the CDR3, the DNA is TGTGCCAGCAGCTCTCTCGGGGATAGCGGGAAATCAGATACGCAGTATTTT.

The V call is TRBV5-1, the J call TRBJ2-3, with a tentative D call TRBD1 (7 bases). Trimming shortened V by 0 bases and J by 7 bases, and 15 bases separated the two germline ends. CDR1 SGHRS and CDR2 YFSETQ come from the germline V gene. The CDR3 extends over 15 amino acids. CDR3: CASSLGQGLIHTQYF. The CDR3 DNA is TGCGCCAGCAGCTTGGGACAGGGACTTATCCATACGCAGTATTTT. The whole variable domain, remainder taken from reference TRBV5-1 and TRBJ2-3, is KAGVTQTPRYLIKTRGQQVTLSCSPISGHRSVSWYQQTPGQGLQFLFEYFSETQRNKGNFPGRFSGRQFSNSRSEMNVSTLELGDSALYLCASSLGQGLIHTQYFGPGTRLTVL.

The V and J genes are TRBV11-2 and TRBJ2-1; TRBD2 is a possible D gene (6 bases). CDR1 is SGHAT, CDR2 FQNNGV, per germline. The CDR3 runs 16 residues. Trimming took off 3 bases at V and 1 base at J, with 13 bases between the two ends. The CDR3 nucleotides are TGTGCCAGCAGCTTTGAAGCCGCGGGATCCTACAATGAGCAGTTCTTC. It translates to CASSFEAAGSYNEQFF. The full variable domain, with the rest looked up from reference TRBV11-2 and TRBJ2-1, is EAGVAQSPRYKIIEKRQSVAFWCNPISGHATLYWYQQILGQGPKLLIQFQNNGVVDDSQLPKDRFSAERLKGVDSTLKIQPAKLEDSAVYLCASSFEAAGSYNEQFFGPGTRLTVL.

The CDR3 protein is CASSFAADSSYNEQFF. The CDR3 nucleotides read TGTGCCAGCAGCTTCGCCGCGGACAGCTCCTACAATGAGCAGTTCTTC. The chain carries TRBV7-6 and TRBJ2-1; the D gene is possibly TRBD1 (6 bases). The CDR3 has 16 residues. CDR1 is SGHVS, CDR2 FNYEAQ, per germline. V was pared by 3 bases and J by 0 bases, with 12 bases between.

This rearrangement joins TRBV28 to TRBJ2-7, with D maybe TRBD2 (5 bases). The CDR3 extends over 13 amino acids. V shed 3 bases and J shed 4 bases, with 10 bases lying between them. Germline V gives CDR1 MDHEN, CDR2 SYDVKM. Here the CDR3 DNA reads TGTGCCAGCAGTTTTTGGCCGGGGTACGAGCAGTACTTC. Encoded protein: CASSFWPGYEQYF.

The chain combines TRBV29-1 with TRBJ2-2, with 7 bases fitting TRBD1. Germline V lookup: CDR1 SQVTM, CDR2 ANQGSEA. The CDR3 runs 14 residues. Unmatched junction bases numbered 10, after V lost 7 bases and J lost 5 bases. Written as DNA, the CDR3 is TGCAGCGGGGAAACAGGGGCCGGGACCGGGGAGCTGTTTTTT. It is translated as CSGETGAGTGELFF.

The chain couples TRBV9 to TRBJ2-3; D unclear. The CDR3 runs to 15 residues. The V gene's germline CDR1 is SGDLS and CDR2 YYNGEE. V was pared by 4 bases and J by 2 bases, with 14 bases between. Written as DNA, the CDR3 is TGTGCCAGCAGCCTCGGGCAGCTCCTCACAGATACGCAGTATTTT. Protein: CASSLGQLLTDTQYF.

This chain links TRBV5-6 with TRBJ2-7; D is unclear. CDR1 and CDR2 from the germline V gene are SGHDT and YYEEEE. The CDR3 covers 17 residues. V gave up 2 bases and J gave up 3 bases, with 21 bases separating them. The CDR3 DNA is TGTGCCAGCAGCTTTGAGGCGACTCCCTCTATGGTCTACGAGCAGTACTTC. This sequence encodes CASSFEATPSMVYEQYF.